A single T cell receptor (beta chain) is shown here with its context. This sample is drawn from a study of shared clonotypes between healthy human individuals. Looked up from germline, CDR1 is LNHNV and CDR2 is YYDKDF (reference sequence). The CDR3 is 15 residues long. The V end lost 3 bases, the J end lost 2 bases, and 11 bases lay between the germline ends. At the deep level, the assay was run. Sequencing used immunoSEQ multiplex PCR; TCRdb keeps in-frame clones, though not all of them. This table has over a million clones, around 97% appearing once. Sequences were obtained from naive CD4+ T cells sorted from blood. Described subset: CD45RA+ positively selected. This TCR derives from a man aged 25 to 45 in good health. This chain connects TRBV15 to TRBJ2-1; D remains ambiguous. DNA of the CDR3: TGTGCCACCAGCAGCGGGCATTTTCCCTACAATGAGCAGTTCTTC. Translation: CATSSGHFPYNEQFF.